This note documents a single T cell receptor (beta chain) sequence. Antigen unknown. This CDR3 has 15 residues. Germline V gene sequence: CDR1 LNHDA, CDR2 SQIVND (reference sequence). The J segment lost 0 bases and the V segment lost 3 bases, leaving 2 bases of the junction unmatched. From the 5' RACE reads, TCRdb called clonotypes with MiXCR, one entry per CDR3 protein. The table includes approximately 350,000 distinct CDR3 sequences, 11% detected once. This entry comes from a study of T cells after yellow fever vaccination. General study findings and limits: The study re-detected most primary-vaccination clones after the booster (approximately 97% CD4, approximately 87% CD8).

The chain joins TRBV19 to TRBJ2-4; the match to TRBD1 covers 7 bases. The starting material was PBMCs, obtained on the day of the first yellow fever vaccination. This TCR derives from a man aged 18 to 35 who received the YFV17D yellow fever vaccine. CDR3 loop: CASSMTGTAKNIQYF. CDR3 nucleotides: TGTGCCAGTAGTATGACAGGGACAGCCAAAAACATTCAGTACTTC.